This TCR beta chain was retrieved from a study of OX40 agonist ivuxolimab in advanced cancers. Study-level information: Ivuxolimab, an agonist antibody against OX40 (CD134), was given to patients. Subjects had a mean age of about 60 years, with a range of 23 to 79; more than 70% were male.

Overall study findings and caveats: On average, CD8+ T cells had more expanded clones than CD4+.

This CDR3 is 15 amino acids long. V was shortened by 0 bases and J by 4 bases, with 12 bases between the two germline ends. CDR1 is MNHEY, CDR2 SVGAGI, per germline. For this clone: As yet, its antigen is unknown.

Data came from immunoSEQ multiplex PCR; TCRdb stores just in-frame clones and leaves some out. Of about 160,000 clones listed, approximately 94% are singletons. This sequence was found in an adult with an advanced solid tumor such as melanoma, head and neck, liver or kidney cancer. The chain uses TRBV6-5 and TRBJ1-1; a possible D gene is TRBD1 (5 bases). The sample in question was CD4+ or CD8+ T cells sorted from blood, obtained in a trial of the OX40 agonist ivuxolimab. The CDR3: CASSYSGGGSTEAFF. The CDR3 nucleotides read TGTGCCAGCAGTTACTCCGGGGGGGGGAGCACTGAAGCTTTCTTT.